These 10 T cell receptor beta chains were all obtained from the same sample, sequenced in a study of cytomegalovirus exposure and HLA in healthy donors. The PCR contained 60 Vbeta and 13 Jbeta primers. TCRdb keeps only in-frame clones here, not all; method: immunoSEQ multiplex PCR. The table records 190,000 or so clones, roughly 78% of them present only once. The specimen was PBMCs. The receptors shown here come from a boy aged 5-17 years in good health and CMV-seronegative.

This clone appeared a few times. The chain combines TRBV7-9 with TRBJ1-5, with 10 bases fitting TRBD1. With V trimmed by 1 base and J by 3 bases, 3 bases remained unmatched. CDR1 and CDR2 from the germline V gene are SEHNR and FQNEAQ (reference sequence). CDR3 length: 16 amino acids. The CDR3 region has the DNA TGTGCCAGCAGCTTAGGGACAGGGGGGAACAATCAGCCCCAGCATTTT. Translation: CASSLGTGGNNQPQHF.

This chain links TRBV6-6 with TRBJ2-3; 9 bases align to TRBD1. V shed 11 bases, J shed 4 bases, and the junction held 13 bases outside the gene matches. CDR3 length: 15 amino acids. Looked up from germline, CDR1 is MNHNY and CDR2 is SVGAGI (reference sequence). CDR3 DNA: TGTGCCGGCCATGGAGGGACAGGGAACGCAGATACGCAGTATTTT. Encoded protein: CAGHGGTGNADTQYF.

The chain carries TRBV5-4 and TRBJ1-1, with D unclear. The CDR3 consists of 15 residues. Trimming stripped 0 bases from V and 3 bases from J, with 12 bases between. Germline CDR1 is SGHNT and CDR2 is YYREEE (reference sequence). CDR3 DNA: TGTGCCAGCAGCTTGGCCCCGGCTGACTACACTGAAGCTTTCTTT. Its protein product is CASSLAPADYTEAFF.

V and J are TRBV30 and TRBJ2-1; the match to TRBD2 covers 13 bases. Losses at the gene ends were 1 base for V and 12 bases for J; bases not matched to a gene: 6. This CDR3 is 14 amino acids long. Per germline, CDR1 GTSNPN and CDR2 SVGIG (reference sequence). CDR3 in amino acids: CAWSAGLAGLGQFF. DNA for the CDR3: TGTGCCTGGAGTGCGGGACTAGCGGGACTTGGGCAGTTCTTC.

The V and J genes are TRBV6-1 and TRBJ1-2, with 7 nucleotides matching TRBD1. V shed 4 bases, J shed 4 bases, and the junction held 6 bases outside the gene matches. The CDR3 covers 14 residues. Germline loops: CDR1 MNHNS, CDR2 SASEGT. CDR3 bases: TGTGCCAGCAGTGGGGCCGGGACAGCCTATGGCTACACCTTC. Protein product: CASSGAGTAYGYTF.

The rearrangement links TRBV5-1 to TRBJ2-5, with 7 bases lining up with TRBD1. The junction had 11 bases not matched to a gene; V was cut back by 4 bases and J by 5 bases. From germline, CDR1 is SGHRS and CDR2 YFSETQ. This CDR3 region has 15 residues. The CDR3 reads CASSPGRGYGETQYF. In nucleotides, the CDR3 is TGCGCCAGCAGCCCGGGCAGGGGGTATGGGGAGACCCAGTACTTC.

This clone was seen more than once but under ten times. The gene calls are TRBV28 and TRBJ1-4; possible D gene TRBD1, 6 bases. The germline CDR1 and CDR2 sequences are MDHEN and SYDVKM. The V end lost 5 bases, the J end lost 0 bases, and 13 bases lay between the germline ends. CDR3 length equals 16 residues. In DNA form, the CDR3 reads TGTGCCAGCAGTCATGGGACACCCTCAACTAATGAAAAACTGTTTTTT. The encoded protein is CASSHGTPSTNEKLFF.

This clone was recorded once. This chain joins TRBV19 and TRBJ2-5; TRBD2 matches at 8 bases. V lost 5 bases, J lost 0 bases, and 5 bases stayed unmatched. CDR3 length: 15 amino acids. From germline, CDR1 is LNHDA and CDR2 SQIVND (reference sequence). The CDR3 DNA reads TGTGCCAGTAGTGGGGAACTAGCGGACCAAGAGACCCAGTACTTC. The encoded protein is CASSGELADQETQYF.

This clone appeared a few times. The chain has TRBV19 and TRBJ2-7; 8 positions agree with TRBD1. J lost 3 bases, V lost 5 bases, and 6 bases had no gene match. CDR3 length: 14 amino acids. Germline values: CDR1 LNHDA, CDR2 SQIVND (reference sequence). The CDR3 loop reads CASSPGQVIYEQYF. The CDR3 DNA follows: TGTGCCAGTAGTCCGGGACAGGTTATCTACGAGCAGTACTTC. Looking up the rest from reference TRBV19 and TRBJ2-7 gives the full variable domain: DGGITQSPKYLFRKEGQNVTLSCEQNLNHDAMYWYRQDPGQGLRLIYYSQIVNDFQKGDIAEGYSVSREKKESFPLTVTSAQKNPTAFYLCASSPGQVIYEQYFGPGTRLTVT.

J is TRBJ2-7 and V is TRBV11-3, with TRBD2 identical over 13 bases. CDR3 size: 17 residues. Germline loops: CDR1 SGHNT, CDR2 YENEEA. V shed 5 bases and J 3 bases; nucleotides not matched to a gene: 10. CDR3 protein: CASSPAGLAGPLYEQYF. CDR3 bases: TGTGCCAGCAGCCCTGCGGGACTAGCGGGACCCCTCTACGAGCAGTACTTC.